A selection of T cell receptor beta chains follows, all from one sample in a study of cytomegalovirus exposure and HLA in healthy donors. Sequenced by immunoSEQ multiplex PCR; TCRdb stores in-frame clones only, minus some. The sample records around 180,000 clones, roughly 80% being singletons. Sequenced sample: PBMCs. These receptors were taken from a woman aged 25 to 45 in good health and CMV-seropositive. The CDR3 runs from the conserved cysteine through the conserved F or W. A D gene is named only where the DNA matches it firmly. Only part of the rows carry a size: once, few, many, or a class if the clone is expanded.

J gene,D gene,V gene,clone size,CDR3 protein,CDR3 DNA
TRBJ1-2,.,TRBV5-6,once,CASSLRFAGGKGDGYTF,TGTGCCAGCAGCTTGCGTTTTGCGGGGGGCAAAGGAGATGGCTACACCTTC
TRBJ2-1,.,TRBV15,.,CATSRDAGKQFF,TGTGCCACCAGCAGAGACGCCGGTAAGCAGTTCTTC
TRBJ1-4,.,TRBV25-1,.,CASSEFRGEGEKLFF,TGTGCCAGCAGTGAATTCCGGGGGGAGGGTGAAAAACTGTTTTTT
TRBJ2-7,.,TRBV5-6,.,CASSPVTAYEQYF,TGTGCCAGCAGCCCGGTGACAGCCTACGAGCAGTACTTC
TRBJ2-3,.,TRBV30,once,CPTRDTQYF,TGTCCAACTAGAGATACGCAGTATTTT
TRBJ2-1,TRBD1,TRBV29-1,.,CSAQGGTGGNEQFF,TGCAGCGCCCAAGGCGGGACAGGGGGCAATGAGCAGTTCTTC
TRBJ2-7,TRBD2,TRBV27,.,CASSLGLAGYEQYF,TGTGCCAGCAGTTTAGGACTAGCTGGCTACGAGCAGTACTTC
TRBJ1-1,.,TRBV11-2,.,CASSLGPRPEAFF,TGTGCCAGCAGCCTAGGTCCGCGGCCCGAAGCTTTCTTT
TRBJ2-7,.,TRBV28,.,CASSFGGVRGMPYEQYF,TGTGCCAGCAGTTTCGGGGGCGTCAGGGGGATGCCCTACGAGCAGTACTTC
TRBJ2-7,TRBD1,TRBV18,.,CASSKTSTGGPNQGEQYF,TGTGCCAGCTCCAAAACCAGTACAGGGGGCCCAAATCAAGGCGAGCAGTACTTC
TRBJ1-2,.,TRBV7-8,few,CASSPLGFEAYGYTF,TGTGCCAGCAGCCCCCTAGGATTCGAAGCCTATGGCTACACCTTC
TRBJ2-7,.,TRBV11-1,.,CASSLGLRGYEQYF,TGTGCCAGCAGCTTAGGACTCCGCGGATACGAGCAGTACTTC
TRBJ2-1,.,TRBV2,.,CATFGNEQFF,TGTGCCACCTTCGGCAATGAGCAGTTCTTC
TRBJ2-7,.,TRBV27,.,CASSFLGSSEQYF,TGTGCCAGCAGTTTCCTCGGGAGCTCCGAGCAGTACTTC
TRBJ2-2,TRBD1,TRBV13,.,CASSRRQGAGSGELFF,TGTGCCAGCAGCCGCCGACAGGGAGCTGGGTCCGGGGAGCTGTTTTTT
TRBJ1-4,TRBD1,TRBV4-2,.,CASSQGGPLSGQVAEKLFF,TGTGCCAGCAGCCAAGGAGGTCCTTTGTCGGGACAGGTAGCGGAAAAACTGTTTTTT
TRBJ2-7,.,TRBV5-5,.,CASSLSLSYEQYF,TGTGCCAGCAGCTTAAGCCTATCCTACGAGCAGTACTTC
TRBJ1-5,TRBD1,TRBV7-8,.,CASSLKQGEQPQHF,TGTGCCAGCAGCTTAAAACAGGGGGAACAGCCCCAGCATTTT
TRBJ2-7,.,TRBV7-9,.,CASSLAYYEQYF,TGTGCCAGCAGCTTAGCCTATTACGAGCAGTACTTC
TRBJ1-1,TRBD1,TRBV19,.,CASSIGTGRGTEAFF,TGTGCCAGTAGTATTGGGACAGGAAGGGGGACTGAAGCTTTCTTT
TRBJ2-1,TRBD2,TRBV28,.,CATRDYYNEQFF,TGTGCCACCCGGGACTACTACAATGAGCAGTTCTTC
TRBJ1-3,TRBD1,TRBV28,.,CATRTGLSGNTIYF,TGTGCCACCCGGACAGGGCTCTCTGGAAACACCATATATTTT
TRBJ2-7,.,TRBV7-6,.,CASSPQTGSLYEQYF,TGTGCCAGCAGCCCTCAGACAGGCAGTCTTTACGAGCAGTACTTC
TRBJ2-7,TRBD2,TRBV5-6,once,CASSPGGSTYEQYF,TGTGCCAGCAGCCCGGGAGGTTCCACTTACGAGCAGTACTTC
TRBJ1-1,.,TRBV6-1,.,CASIRTQAEAFF,TGTGCCAGCATTCGGACACAGGCTGAAGCTTTCTTT
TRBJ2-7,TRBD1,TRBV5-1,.,CASSSTFTGVDEQYF,TGCGCCAGCAGCTCGACTTTCACAGGGGTTGACGAGCAGTACTTC
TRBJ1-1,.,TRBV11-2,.,CASSFTDNTEAFF,TGTGCCAGCAGCTTTACAGACAACACTGAAGCTTTCTTT
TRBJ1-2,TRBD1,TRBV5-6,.,CASSSTDRIGGYTF,TGTGCCAGCAGCTCGACGGACAGGATAGGAGGCTACACCTTC
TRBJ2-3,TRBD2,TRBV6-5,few,CASTSGGGRDTQYF,TGTGCCAGCACCTCGGGAGGAGGTAGGGATACGCAGTATTTT
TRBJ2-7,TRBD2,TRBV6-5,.,CASSSLAGAPNEQYF,TGTGCCAGCAGTTCGCTAGCGGGGGCCCCCAACGAGCAGTACTTC